The 22 T cell receptor beta chains below all came from one sample that was sequenced in a study of blood T cell repertoires in COVID-19. Data came from immunoSEQ multiplex PCR; TCRdb stores just in-frame clones and leaves some out. This table has under 200,000 clones, 74% appearing once. The sample was peripheral blood. The receptors stem from an elderly woman with acute or convalescent COVID-19.

This chain links TRBV3-1 (or the pseudogene TRBV3-2) with TRBJ2-3; 8 positions agree with TRBD2. Unmatched junction bases numbered 6, after V lost 0 bases and J lost 4 bases. The germline CDR1 and CDR2 sequences are LGHDT and YNNKEL (reference sequence). This CDR3 spans 16 amino acids. The CDR3 region is CASSQDLRGGADTQYF. CDR3 DNA sequence: TGTGCCAGCAGCCAAGATCTCCGGGGGGGGGCAGATACGCAGTATTTT.

This clone was picked up one time. This chain uses TRBV7-9 with TRBJ2-1; 13 bases line up with TRBD2. The V segment lost 5 bases and the J segment 3 bases; nucleotides outside the gene matches: 4. Germline loops: CDR1 SEHNR, CDR2 FQNEAQ (reference sequence). This CDR3 has 16 residues. CDR3 amino acids: CASSTGTSGNYNEQFF. The CDR3 DNA sequence: TGTGCCAGCAGCACAGGGACTAGCGGGAACTACAATGAGCAGTTCTTC. The full variable domain, rest sourced from reference TRBV7-9 and TRBJ2-1, is DTGVSQNPRHKITKRGQNVTFRCDPISEHNRLYWYRQTLGQGPEFLTYFQNEAQLEKSRLLSDRFSAERPKGSFSTLEIQRTEQGDSAMYLCASSTGTSGNYNEQFFGPGTRLTVL.

This chain links TRBV3-1 (or the pseudogene TRBV3-2) with TRBJ2-5, with D tentatively TRBD2 (6 bases). Trimming shortened V by 2 bases and J by 3 bases, and 10 bases separated the two germline ends. The CDR3 totals 14 residues. Germline values: CDR1 LGHDT, CDR2 YNNKEL (reference sequence). CDR3 region: CASSQQIAEETQYF. The CDR3 DNA follows: TGTGCCAGCAGCCAACAAATAGCGGAAGAGACCCAGTACTTC.

The chain carries TRBV4-2 and TRBJ2-5, with 13 bases identical to TRBD2. With 2 bases clipped from V and 5 bases from J, the junction kept 11 bases outside the gene matches. The CDR3 runs 18 residues. Germline CDR1 LGHNA, CDR2 YNFKEQ. CDR3 in amino acids: CASSQLGLAGSPQETQYF. DNA of the CDR3: TGTGCCAGCAGCCAACTGGGACTAGCGGGAAGCCCCCAGGAGACCCAGTACTTC.

The chain has TRBV3-1 (or the pseudogene TRBV3-2) and TRBJ2-1; D gene ambiguous. V lost 1 base and J lost 0, with 13 bases in between. Germline V gene data show CDR1 as LGHDT and CDR2 as YNNKEL (reference sequence). The CDR3 is 17 residues long. The CDR3 DNA is TGTGCCAGCAGCCAAGGCTTCGCGGTGTACTCCTACAATGAGCAGTTCTTC. Translation gives CASSQGFAVYSYNEQFF.

About this clone: At the DNA level, this CDR3 is encoded by other sequences in the same sample as well. In DNA, the CDR3 is TGTGCCAGCAGCTTAGGGACAGGGGCCTTTTACGAGCAGTACTTC. As protein: CASSLGTGAFYEQYF. The J gene is TRBJ2-7, the V gene TRBV7-2; 9 bases map to TRBD1. The germline gives CDR1 SGHTA, CDR2 FQGNSA. J lost 4 bases, V lost 1 base, and 5 bases had no gene match. The CDR3 has 15 residues. Full variable domain (outside the CDR3, taken from reference TRBV7-2 and TRBJ2-7): GAGVSQSPSNKVTEKGKDVELRCDPISGHTALYWYRQSLGQGLEFLIYFQGNSAPDKSGLPSDRFSAERTGGSVSTLTIQRTQQEDSAVYLCASSLGTGAFYEQYFGPGTRLTVT.

This chain links TRBV11-3 with TRBJ2-1, with 7 bases identical to TRBD1. Germline-derived CDR1 and CDR2 are SGHNT and YENEEA. This CDR3 contains 13 residues. Trimming cost V 4 bases and J 8 bases; bases outside gene matches: 5. CDR3 nucleotides: TGTGCCAGCAGCTACAGGGGTTCGGATGAGCAGTTCTTC. It specifies CASSYRGSDEQFF.

The chain is built from TRBV5-4 and TRBJ1-6; D perhaps matches TRBD1 (5 bases). Between the trimmed V and J ends, which lost 4 bases and 6 bases, there was a span of 14 bases. The germline CDR1 and CDR2 sequences are SGHNT and YYREEE (reference sequence). The CDR3 spans 15 residues. CDR3 in amino acids: CASSRVGGVNSPLHF. For the CDR3, the DNA is TGTGCCAGCAGCCGCGTGGGGGGGGTTAATTCACCCCTCCACTTT.

This rearrangement joins TRBV14 to TRBJ1-2; 8 bases match TRBD1. CDR1 and CDR2 from the germline V gene are SGHDN and FVKESK. V lost 7 bases and J lost 6; bases outside the gene matches: 13. This CDR3 contains 15 residues. CDR3 residues: CASIIPQGASHGYTF. The CDR3 nucleotides are TGTGCCAGCATCATCCCCCAGGGGGCGAGCCATGGCTACACCTTC.

This clone has a handful of counts. V gene TRBV14 combines with J gene TRBJ1-4; the D gene is possibly TRBD1 (6 bases). There are 23 residues in the CDR3. V was cut by 1 base and J by 7 bases, with 37 bases left in between. CDR1 and CDR2 (germline): SGHDN, FVKESK. The DNA for the CDR3 is TGTGCCAGCAGCCAAGCGGTACAGGGAGGGTTTTCTTTCTGGGGCCTGCGTGGTGAAAAACTGTTTTTT. Its protein product is CASSQAVQGGFSFWGLRGEKLFF.

The count of this clone is one. J is TRBJ2-3 and V is TRBV6-2 or TRBV6-3; D uncertain. V was trimmed by 2 bases and J by 5 bases, leaving 11 bases between them. This CDR3 comprises 14 residues. The V gene's germline CDR1 is MNHEY and CDR2 SVGEGT. CDR3 nucleotides: TGTGCCAGCAGTTACACCGCGTTTAAAGATACGCAGTATTTT. This encodes CASSYTAFKDTQYF.

V usage is TRBV9 and J usage is TRBJ2-1; perhaps TRBD1 as D (5 bases). Trimming left V 0 bases short and J 5 bases short, with 9 bases between. CDR3 length: 14 residues. Germline CDR1 is SGDLS and CDR2 is YYNGEE. DNA of the CDR3: TGTGCCAGCAGCGTAGCTTACAGGCACAATGAGCAGTTCTTC. Its translation is CASSVAYRHNEQFF.

Only one count was recorded for this clone. The J gene is TRBJ2-1, the V gene TRBV19, with D possibly being TRBD2 (5 bases). The V gene's germline CDR1 is LNHDA and CDR2 SQIVND (reference sequence). V lost 5 bases to trimming and J lost 2 bases, with 13 bases between them. The CDR3 extends over 15 amino acids. The CDR3 nucleotides are TGTGCCAGTAGTCTTCAGCTCGGGGCCTACAATGAGCAGTTCTTC. The encoded protein is CASSLQLGAYNEQFF. Looking up the rest from reference TRBV19 and TRBJ2-1 gives the full variable domain: DGGITQSPKYLFRKEGQNVTLSCEQNLNHDAMYWYRQDPGQGLRLIYYSQIVNDFQKGDIAEGYSVSREKKESFPLTVTSAQKNPTAFYLCASSLQLGAYNEQFFGPGTRLTVL.

This chain uses TRBV18 with TRBJ1-1; tentative D call: TRBD1 (5 bases). V was clipped by 3 bases and J by 1 base, with 12 bases between them. Germline-derived CDR1 and CDR2 are KGHSH and LQKENI. The CDR3 sequence is 15 residues long. The CDR3 spells CASSPVWGENTEAFF. CDR3 bases: TGTGCCAGCTCACCGGTGTGGGGCGAGAACACTGAAGCTTTCTTT.

This rearrangement joins TRBV5-1 to TRBJ2-1; D ambiguous. CDR3 length: 13 residues. Trimming left V 0 bases short and J 9 bases short, with 10 bases between. Germline CDR1 SGHRS, CDR2 YFSETQ. CDR3 amino acids: CASSLVRSGEQFF. CDR3 sequence (DNA): TGCGCCAGCAGCTTGGTTAGGAGTGGTGAGCAGTTCTTC. Based on the CDR3 plus reference TRBV5-1 and TRBJ2-1, the full variable domain is KAGVTQTPRYLIKTRGQQVTLSCSPISGHRSVSWYQQTPGQGLQFLFEYFSETQRNKGNFPGRFSGRQFSNSRSEMNVSTLELGDSALYLCASSLVRSGEQFFGPGTRLTVL.

This clone showed up just once. A much larger clonotype is one base distant, so this may be a read error. This chain uses TRBV5-8 with TRBJ1-2; 9 bases are a match to TRBD1. In germline, CDR1 is SGHTS, CDR2 YDEGEE. CDR3 length: 13 residues. Unmatched junction bases numbered 1, after V lost 3 bases and J lost 4 bases. This CDR3 is CASSWDRAYGYTF. CDR3 in DNA: TGTGCCAGCAGCTGGGACAGGGCCTATGGCTACACCTTC. Using reference TRBV5-8 and TRBJ1-2 for the parts outside the CDR3, the full variable domain is EAGVTQSPTHLIKTRGQQATLRCSPISGHTSVYWYQQALGLGLQFLLWYDEGEERNRGNFPPRFSGRQFPNYSSELNVNALELEDSALYLCASSWDRAYGYTFGSGTRLTVV.

This clone was seen only once. This rearrangement joins TRBV11-2 to TRBJ2-1, with a weak D call TRBD2 (6 bases). This CDR3 has 12 amino acids. The V gene's germline CDR1 is SGHAT and CDR2 FQNNGV. V was trimmed by 3 bases and J by 10 bases, leaving 10 bases between them. The DNA of the CDR3 is TGTGCCAGCAGCTTTCTAGCGCGCGAGCAGTTCTTC. Translating it yields CASSFLAREQFF.

The chain carries TRBV11-2 and TRBJ2-1, with D hard to call. The germline V gene encodes CDR1 SGHAT and CDR2 FQNNGV. This CDR3 contains 16 residues. The germline V and J ends were trimmed by 0 bases and 3 bases, with 12 bases remaining between them. As DNA, the CDR3 is TGTGCCAGCAGCTTAGAGCGATGGGCTAACTACAATGAGCAGTTCTTC. Protein sequence: CASSLERWANYNEQFF. Complete variable domain (other parts from reference TRBV11-2 and TRBJ2-1): EAGVAQSPRYKIIEKRQSVAFWCNPISGHATLYWYQQILGQGPKLLIQFQNNGVVDDSQLPKDRFSAERLKGVDSTLKIQPAKLEDSAVYLCASSLERWANYNEQFFGPGTRLTVL.

The chain couples TRBV19 to TRBJ1-2; 9 nucleotides match TRBD1. Germline lookup yields CDR1 LNHDA and CDR2 SQIVND (reference sequence). Trimming took 10 bases from V and 5 from J; bases not matched to a gene: 8. The CDR3 is 13 amino acids. CDR3 in amino acids: CATGLQGAYGYTF. The CDR3 bases are TGTGCCACGGGGTTACAGGGGGCGTATGGCTACACCTTC. The whole variable domain, filled in from reference TRBV19 and TRBJ1-2, reads DGGITQSPKYLFRKEGQNVTLSCEQNLNHDAMYWYRQDPGQGLRLIYYSQIVNDFQKGDIAEGYSVSREKKESFPLTVTSAQKNPTAFYLCATGLQGAYGYTFGSGTRLTVV.

This clone was seen a few times. V is TRBV7-2 and J is TRBJ2-1; D may be TRBD2 (5 bases). Germline CDR1 SGHTA, CDR2 FQGNSA. V gave up 1 base and J gave up 9 bases, with 16 bases separating them. The CDR3 has 15 residues. CDR3 sequence: CASSLGPGMGGEQFF. CDR3 nucleotide sequence: TGTGCCAGCAGCTTAGGGCCCGGGATGGGCGGTGAGCAGTTCTTC.

This clone was seen only once. The rearrangement uses TRBV11-2 and TRBJ1-2; a weak D match, TRBD1 (5 bases). Germline CDR1 is SGHAT and CDR2 is FQNNGV. The CDR3 is 14 residues long. V was shortened by 4 bases and J by 6 bases, with 15 bases between the two germline ends. DNA for the CDR3: TGTGCCAGCAGCTCTCAAGTCAGGGAAGATGGCTACACCTTC. This encodes CASSSQVREDGYTF.

The V and J genes are TRBV28 and TRBJ1-4; a possible D gene is TRBD1 (6 bases). This CDR3 is 15 amino acids long. V was shortened by 6 bases and J by 3 bases, with 14 bases between the two germline ends. Germline lookup yields CDR1 MDHEN and CDR2 SYDVKM. The CDR3 loop is CASRDTGRSNEKLFF. In nucleotides, the CDR3 is TGTGCCAGCAGGGATACAGGGCGTTCTAATGAAAAACTGTTTTTT.